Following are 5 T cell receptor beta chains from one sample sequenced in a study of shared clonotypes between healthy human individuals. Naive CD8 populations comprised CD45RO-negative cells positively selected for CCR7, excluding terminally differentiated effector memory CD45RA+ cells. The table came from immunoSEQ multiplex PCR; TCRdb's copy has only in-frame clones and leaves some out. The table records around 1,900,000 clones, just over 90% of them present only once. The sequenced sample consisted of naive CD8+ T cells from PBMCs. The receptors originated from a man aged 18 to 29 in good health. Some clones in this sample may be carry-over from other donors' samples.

The CDR3 coding sequence is TGTGCCTGCACCTCTGGAAACACCATATATTTT. Protein sequence: CACTSGNTIYF. The rearrangement uses TRBV30 and TRBJ1-3; D unclear. Deletions cut 6 bases from V and 0 bases from J, with 3 bases between. Per germline, CDR1 GTSNPN and CDR2 SVGIG (reference sequence). The CDR3 covers 11 residues.

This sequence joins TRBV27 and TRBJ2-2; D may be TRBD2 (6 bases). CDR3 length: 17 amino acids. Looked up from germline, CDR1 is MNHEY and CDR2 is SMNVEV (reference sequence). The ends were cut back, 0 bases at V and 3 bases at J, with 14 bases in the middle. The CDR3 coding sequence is TGTGCCAGCAGTTTATCGTTGTCTAGCGCCTACACCGGGGAGCTGTTTTTT. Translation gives CASSLSLSSAYTGELFF.

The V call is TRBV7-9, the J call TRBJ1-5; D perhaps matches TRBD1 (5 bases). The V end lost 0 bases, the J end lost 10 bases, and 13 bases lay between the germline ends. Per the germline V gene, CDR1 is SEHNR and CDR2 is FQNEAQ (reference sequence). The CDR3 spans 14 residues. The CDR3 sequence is CASSLADPGQPQHF. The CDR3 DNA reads TGTGCCAGCAGCTTAGCGGACCCTGGACAACCCCAGCATTTT.

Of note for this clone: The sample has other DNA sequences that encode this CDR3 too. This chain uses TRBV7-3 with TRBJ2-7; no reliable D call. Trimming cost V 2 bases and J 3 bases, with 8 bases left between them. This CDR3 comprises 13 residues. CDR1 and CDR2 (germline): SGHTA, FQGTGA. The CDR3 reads CASSLGQDYEQYF. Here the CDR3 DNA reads TGTGCCAGCAGCTTAGGGCAGGACTACGAGCAGTACTTC.

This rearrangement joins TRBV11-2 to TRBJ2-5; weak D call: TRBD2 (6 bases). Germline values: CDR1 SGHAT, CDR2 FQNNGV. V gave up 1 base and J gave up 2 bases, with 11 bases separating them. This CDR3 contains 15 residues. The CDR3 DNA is TGTGCCAGCAGCTTAGGGGCGACTAGACAAGAGACCCAGTACTTC. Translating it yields CASSLGATRQETQYF.